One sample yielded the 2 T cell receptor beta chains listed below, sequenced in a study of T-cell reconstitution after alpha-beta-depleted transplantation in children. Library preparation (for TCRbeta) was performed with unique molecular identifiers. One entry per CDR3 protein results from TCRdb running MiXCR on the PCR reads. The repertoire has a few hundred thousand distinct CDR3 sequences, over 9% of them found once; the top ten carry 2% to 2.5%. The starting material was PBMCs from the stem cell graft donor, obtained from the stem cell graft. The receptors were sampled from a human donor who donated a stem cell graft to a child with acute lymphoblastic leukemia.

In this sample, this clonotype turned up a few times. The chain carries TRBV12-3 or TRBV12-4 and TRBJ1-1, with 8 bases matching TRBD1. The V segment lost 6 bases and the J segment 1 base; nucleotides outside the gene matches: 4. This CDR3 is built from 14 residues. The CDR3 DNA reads TGTGCCAGCAGCGGACAGGGCCCGAACACTGAAGCTTTCTTT. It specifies CASSGQGPNTEAFF.

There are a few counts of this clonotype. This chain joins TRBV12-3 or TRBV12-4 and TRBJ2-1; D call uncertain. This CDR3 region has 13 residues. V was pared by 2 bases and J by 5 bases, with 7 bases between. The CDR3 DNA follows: TGTGCCAGCAGTTTAATTGTTAACAATGAGCAGTTCTTC. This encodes CASSLIVNNEQFF.